This T cell receptor (beta chain) comes out of a study of CD8 T cells in ankylosing spondylitis. This clonotype was seen more than once but under ten times. The antigen remains unidentified. Libraries for TCR beta were made by quantitative 5'-RACE with molecular barcodes. TCRdb passed the 5' RACE reads through MiXCR, listing each CDR3 protein once. The table records around 480,000 distinct CDR3 sequences, about a sixth of them present only once. The V gene's germline CDR1 is DFQATT and CDR2 SNEGSKA (reference sequence). The CDR3 totals 15 residues. V shed 5 bases and J 2 bases; nucleotides not matched to a gene: 7. Study-wide results and caveats: A motif of fewer than ten highly homologous TCR beta variants was seen as apparently characteristic of ankylosing spondylitis blood. In the blood and synovial fluid of reactive arthritis, some motif variants had been previously reported.

The source is a male donor with ankylosing spondylitis. Sequencing used blood, either unsorted or a sorted T cell fraction (not recorded which). The chain carries TRBV20-1 and TRBJ2-3; 10 bases are shared with TRBD2. CDR3 nucleotides: TGCAGTGCTCTACTAGCGGGGAGACTCACAGATACGCAGTATTTT. Translation: CSALLAGRLTDTQYF.